A single sample gave rise to the 27 T cell receptor beta chains below, sequenced in a study of T cell responses to AZD1222 COVID-19 vaccine. Libraries were prepared by immunoSEQ multiplex PCR; TCRdb keeps only in-frame clonotypes and omits some of them. The sample consists of under 140,000 clones, about 85% of them appearing once. Sequenced material: peripheral blood, taken on day 0 of AZD1222 vaccination. These receptors all stem from an adult in good health.

The chain uses TRBV29-1 and TRBJ1-1, with D perhaps TRBD1 (5 bases). Germline V lookup: CDR1 SQVTM, CDR2 ANQGSEA. The CDR3 is 13 amino acids. V was clipped by 0 bases and J by 4 bases, with 9 bases between them. CDR3 residues: CSVEEGVGTEAFF. CDR3 DNA sequence: TGCAGCGTTGAAGAGGGGGTGGGCACTGAAGCTTTCTTT.

The chain employs TRBV9 and TRBJ1-2; D might be TRBD1 (5 bases). The CDR3 spans 14 residues. Trimming left V 6 bases short and J 7 bases short, with 19 bases between. Germline V gene data show CDR1 as SGDLS and CDR2 as YYNGEE. The CDR3 protein is CASNTGTPMSGYTF. The CDR3 bases are TGTGCCAGCAACACCGGGACCCCTATGAGTGGCTACACCTTC. Based on the CDR3 plus reference TRBV9 and TRBJ1-2, the full variable domain is DSGVTQTPKHLITATGQRVTLRCSPRSGDLSVYWYQQSLDQGLQFLIQYYNGEERAKGNILERFSAQQFPDLHSELNLSSLELGDSALYFCASNTGTPMSGYTFGSGTRLTVV.

The V gene is TRBV15, the J gene TRBJ1-4; 7 bases align to TRBD1. Trimming cost V 0 bases and J 7 bases; bases outside gene matches: 5. Germline CDR1 is LNHNV and CDR2 is YYDKDF (reference sequence). CDR3 length: 15 residues. The CDR3 sequence: CATSRDGRGGEKLFF. For the CDR3, the DNA is TGTGCCACCAGCAGAGATGGCAGGGGGGGTGAAAAACTGTTTTTT.

With regard to this clone: Distinct nucleotide sequences in the sample also encode this CDR3. The chain employs TRBV30 and TRBJ1-5; D uncertain. The V gene lost 0 bases and the J gene lost 1 base, with 4 bases spanning the gap. The CDR3 has 13 residues. CDR1 GTSNPN and CDR2 SVGIG come from the germline V gene (reference sequence). The CDR3, as DNA: TGTGCCTGGAGTGTTGGAAGCAATCAGCCCCAGCATTTT. It is translated as CAWSVGSNQPQHF. The variable domain in full, completed from reference TRBV30 and TRBJ1-5, reads SQTIHQWPATLVQPVGSPLSLECTVEGTSNPNLYWYRQAAGRGLQLLFYSVGIGQISSEVPQNLSASRPQDRQFILSSKKLLLSDSGFYLCAWSVGSNQPQHFGDGTRLSIL.

The CDR3, as DNA: TGTGCCAGCAGTGAAGGGGCAGGGGTCAACACCGGGGAGCTGTTTTTT. Translated, it gives CASSEGAGVNTGELFF. The rearrangement uses TRBV25-1 and TRBJ2-2, with D perhaps TRBD1 (6 bases). CDR3 length: 16 amino acids. Germline loops: CDR1 MGHDK, CDR2 SYGVNS. The V end was cut by 2 bases, the J end by 2 bases, with 12 bases between. Full variable domain (remainder filled in from reference TRBV25-1 and TRBJ2-2): EADIYQTPRYLVIGTGKKITLECSQTMGHDKMYWYQQDPGMELHLIHYSYGVNSTEKGDLSSESTVSRIRTEHFPLTLESARPSHTSQYLCASSEGAGVNTGELFFGEGSRLTVL.

This clone was observed a few times. The chain is built from TRBV3-1 (or the pseudogene TRBV3-2) and TRBJ1-2; D not resolved. Per the germline V gene, CDR1 is LGHDT and CDR2 is YNNKEL (reference sequence). CDR3 length: 14 residues. With 0 bases removed from V and 10 bases from J, the gap between germline ends came to 15 bases. The CDR3 is CASSQDQRVRYYTF. In DNA form, the CDR3 reads TGTGCCAGCAGCCAAGACCAAAGAGTCCGTTACTACACCTTC.

Written as DNA, the CDR3 is TGTGCCAGCAGCCAAGCCAGGGTGGATGGCTACACCTTC. Its protein product is CASSQARVDGYTF. The chain combines TRBV14 with TRBJ1-2; a weak D match, TRBD1 (5 bases). CDR1 SGHDN and CDR2 FVKESK come from the germline V gene. This CDR3 is 13 amino acids long. V lost 1 base, J lost 6 bases, and 9 bases lay in between. The full variable domain, in which reference TRBV14 and TRBJ1-2 provide the parts outside the CDR3, is EAGVTQFPSHSVIEKGQTVTLRCDPISGHDNLYWYRRVMGKEIKFLLHFVKESKQDESGMPNNRFLAERTGGTYSTLKVQPAELEDSGVYFCASSQARVDGYTFGSGTRLTVV.

The V call is TRBV30, the J call TRBJ2-1, with 7 bases identical to TRBD2. The CDR3 has 15 residues. Germline V lookup: CDR1 GTSNPN, CDR2 SVGIG (reference sequence). V was clipped by 0 bases and J by 3 bases; unmatched bases: 5. The CDR3 loop reads CAWSVRGGGYNEQFF. CDR3 bases: TGTGCCTGGAGTGTACGTGGCGGGGGCTACAATGAGCAGTTCTTC.

The J gene is TRBJ2-2, the V gene TRBV7-9; TRBD1 matches at 11 bases. The V gene's germline CDR1 is SEHNR and CDR2 FQNEAQ (reference sequence). J gave up 4 bases and V 5 bases, and 6 bases lay outside the gene matches. The CDR3 is 16 amino acids. The CDR3 DNA is TGTGCCAGCAGCGCCCGGACAGGGGGCGGCACCGGGGAGCTGTTTTTT. This codes for CASSARTGGGTGELFF.

The rearrangement joins TRBV7-7 to TRBJ2-2; unclear D gene. V was pared by 0 bases and J by 6 bases, with 5 bases between. This CDR3 is 13 amino acids long. CDR1 and CDR2 (germline): SSHAT, FNYEAQ (reference sequence). The CDR3 sequence is CASSLAGPGELFF. CDR3 bases: TGTGCCAGCAGCTTAGCAGGGCCCGGGGAGCTGTTTTTT.

V is TRBV2 and J is TRBJ1-5, with 9 positions matching TRBD1. V trimming: 8 bases; J trimming: 2 bases; junction bases outside the gene matches: 4. The germline CDR1 and CDR2 sequences are SNHLY and FYNNEI. CDR3 length: 14 residues. The CDR3, as DNA: TGTGCCAGCCAGGACAGGGGAGGCAATCAGCCCCAGCATTTT. The encoded protein is CASQDRGGNQPQHF.

J is TRBJ2-7 and V is TRBV5-5; maybe TRBD1 (7 bases). V dropped 2 bases and J dropped 1 base, with 13 bases sitting between them. The CDR3 has 15 residues. Germline-derived CDR1 and CDR2 are SGHKS and YYEKEE (reference sequence). In nucleotides, the CDR3 is TGTGCCAGCAGCTTAGGGGGCGGGGTGTCCTACGAGCAGTACTTC. It encodes CASSLGGGVSYEQYF.

The chain's CDR3 is CAGGDRGFLYEQFF. The CDR3 nucleotides read TGTGCCGGAGGGGACAGGGGGTTTCTCTATGAGCAGTTCTTC. The genes are TRBV30 and TRBJ2-1, with 11 bases lining up with TRBD1. V trimming: 8 bases; J trimming: 8 bases; junction bases outside the gene matches: 11. Germline V CDR1 and CDR2: GTSNPN, SVGIG (reference sequence). The CDR3 is made up of 14 amino acids.

This chain connects TRBV6-4 to TRBJ2-3; 8 bases line up with TRBD1. The junction had 3 bases not matched to a gene; V was cut back by 4 bases and J by 3 bases. Germline CDR1 reads MRHNA; CDR2 reads SNTAGT. The CDR3 spans 14 residues. The CDR3 DNA is TGTGCCAGCAGTGGTCAGGGGGCGACAGATACGCAGTATTTT. Protein product: CASSGQGATDTQYF.

Note on this clone: The sample holds other DNA sequences that translate to the same CDR3. The chain is built from TRBV9 and TRBJ2-7, with D unresolved. In germline, CDR1 is SGDLS, CDR2 YYNGEE. Trimming stripped 0 bases from V and 0 bases from J, with 7 bases between. The CDR3 sequence is 14 residues long. The chain's CDR3 is CASSVGDSSYEQYF. The CDR3 DNA reads as TGTGCCAGCAGCGTAGGCGATAGCTCCTACGAGCAGTACTTC.

The rearrangement links TRBV14 to TRBJ2-2; D gene uncertain. Germline V gene data show CDR1 as SGHDN and CDR2 as FVKESK. The CDR3 contains 13 residues. V shed 1 base and J shed 2 bases, with 2 bases lying between them. This CDR3 reads CASSQVNTGELFF. In DNA, the CDR3 is TGTGCCAGCAGCCAAGTAAACACCGGGGAGCTGTTTTTT.

The rearrangement uses TRBV5-1 and TRBJ1-2; TRBD1 is a possible D gene (6 bases). Trimming removed 4 bases at V and 4 bases at J, with 14 bases between. CDR1 is SGHRS and CDR2 is YFSETQ in the germline V gene. The CDR3 is made up of 14 amino acids. The DNA of the CDR3 is TGCGCCAGCAGCCAATGGGACACCCGCTATGGCTACACCTTC. This translates into CASSQWDTRYGYTF.

This chain connects TRBV6-1 to TRBJ1-6, with D possibly being TRBD1 (5 bases). V was shortened by 2 bases and J by 10 bases, with 12 bases between the two germline ends. Germline CDR1 and CDR2: MNHNS and SASEGT. CDR3 length: 14 residues. The CDR3 coding sequence is TGTGCCAGCAGTGAAACCCAGGGTAGCTCACCCCTCCACTTT. It yields the protein CASSETQGSSPLHF.

The rearrangement links TRBV14 to TRBJ2-7, with D perhaps matching TRBD1 or TRBD2 (6 bases each). Trimming took off 4 bases at V and 12 bases at J, with 13 bases between the two ends. From germline, CDR1 is SGHDN and CDR2 FVKESK. This CDR3 contains 11 residues. The chain's CDR3 is CASSPGEDLYF. The CDR3 DNA reads as TGTGCCAGCAGCCCAGGGGAGGATCTGTACTTC.

This chain connects TRBV13 to TRBJ1-1; D uncertain. V dropped 2 bases and J dropped 4 bases, with 11 bases sitting between them. Germline values: CDR1 PRHDT, CDR2 FYEKMQ (reference sequence). The CDR3 has 14 residues. The CDR3 loop reads CASSLISGSTEAFF. The CDR3 DNA reads as TGTGCCAGCAGCTTAATATCGGGAAGCACTGAAGCTTTCTTT. Complete variable domain (other parts from reference TRBV13 and TRBJ1-1): AAGVIQSPRHLIKEKRETATLKCYPIPRHDTVYWYQQGPGQDPQFLISFYEKMQSDKGSIPDRFSAQQFSDYHSELNMSSLELGDSALYFCASSLISGSTEAFFGQGTRLTVV.

The CDR3 reads CASRLTGTVNTEAFF. In DNA form, the CDR3 reads TGTGCCAGCAGGCTTACCGGGACAGTGAACACTGAAGCTTTCTTT. The chain combines TRBV6-5 with TRBJ1-1; 7 nucleotides line up with TRBD1. Germline CDR1 reads MNHEY; CDR2 reads SVGAGI. The CDR3 covers 15 residues. With V trimmed by 6 bases and J by 0 bases, 7 bases remained unmatched.

The chain carries TRBV15 and TRBJ1-6, with 7 positions matching TRBD1. CDR1 is LNHNV, CDR2 YYDKDF, per germline (reference sequence). CDR3 length: 16 amino acids. The junction had 8 bases not matched to a gene; V was cut back by 4 bases and J by 5 bases. CDR3 coding DNA: TGTGCCACCAGCATATACTCCGGGACAGATAATTCACCCCTCCACTTT. Its translation: CATSIYSGTDNSPLHF.

This clone was picked up one time. This chain uses TRBV19 with TRBJ2-1, with D maybe TRBD2 (6 bases). In germline, CDR1 is LNHDA, CDR2 SQIVND (reference sequence). The V and J ends lost 1 base and 1 base respectively, with 11 bases between them. The CDR3 contains 16 residues. CDR3 amino acids: CASSIGGLLSYNEQFF. In DNA, the CDR3 is TGTGCCAGTAGTATAGGGGGACTGTTATCCTACAATGAGCAGTTCTTC. The complete variable domain, with remaining parts taken from reference TRBV19 and TRBJ2-1, reads DGGITQSPKYLFRKEGQNVTLSCEQNLNHDAMYWYRQDPGQGLRLIYYSQIVNDFQKGDIAEGYSVSREKKESFPLTVTSAQKNPTAFYLCASSIGGLLSYNEQFFGPGTRLTVL.

The V call is TRBV7-9, the J call TRBJ1-4; no reliable D call. V was clipped by 1 base and J by 4 bases, with 7 bases between them. The CDR3 runs 14 residues. The germline V gene has CDR1 SEHNR and CDR2 FQNEAQ (reference sequence). The CDR3 DNA sequence: TGTGCCAGCAGCTTAGGGGGAGTTAATGAAAAACTGTTTTTT. Protein product: CASSLGGVNEKLFF.

V and J are TRBV20-1 and TRBJ1-1; no clear D gene. Trimming shortened V by 3 bases and J by 0 bases, and 8 bases separated the two germline ends. Germline CDR1 is DFQATT and CDR2 is SNEGSKA (reference sequence). The CDR3 has 13 amino acids. This CDR3 is CSASYLLNTEAFF. In DNA, the CDR3 is TGCAGTGCTAGTTACCTCCTGAACACTGAAGCTTTCTTT.

The genes are TRBV14 and TRBJ2-3; TRBD2 matches 15 bases. The trim removed 2 bases at V and 6 bases at J, leaving 15 bases unmatched. CDR1 is SGHDN and CDR2 is FVKESK in the germline V gene. The CDR3 extends over 20 amino acids. As DNA, the CDR3 is TGTGCCAGCAGCCAAAGAGGGACCTGGACTAGCGGGAGGGCCGCGGATACGCAGTATTTT. It specifies CASSQRGTWTSGRAADTQYF.

This sequence joins TRBV10-3 and TRBJ2-7, with D perhaps TRBD2 (5 bases). Per germline, CDR1 ENHRY and CDR2 SYGVKD. This CDR3 has 12 amino acids. Trimming cost V 4 bases and J 3 bases, with 7 bases left between them. The CDR3 protein is CAISGEGYEQYF. The CDR3 DNA reads TGTGCCATCAGTGGCGAGGGCTACGAGCAGTACTTC.